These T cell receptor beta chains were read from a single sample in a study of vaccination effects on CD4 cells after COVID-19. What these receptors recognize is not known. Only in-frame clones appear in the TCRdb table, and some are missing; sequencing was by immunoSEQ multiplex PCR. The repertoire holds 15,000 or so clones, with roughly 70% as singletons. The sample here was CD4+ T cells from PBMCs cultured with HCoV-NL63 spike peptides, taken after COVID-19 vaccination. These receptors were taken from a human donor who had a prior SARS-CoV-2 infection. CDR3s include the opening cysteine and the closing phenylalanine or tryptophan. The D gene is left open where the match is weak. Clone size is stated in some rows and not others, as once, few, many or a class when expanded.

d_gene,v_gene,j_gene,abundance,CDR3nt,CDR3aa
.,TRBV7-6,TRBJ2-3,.,TGTGCCAGCAGCCTCTCTTCGGGGGATCCCACAGATACGCAGTATTTT,CASSLSSGDPTDTQYF
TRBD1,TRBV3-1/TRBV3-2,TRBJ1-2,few,TGTGCCAGCAGCCGAGCAGGGGGGCCCGACTATGGCTACACCTTC,CASSRAGGPDYGYTF
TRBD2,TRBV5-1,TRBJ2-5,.,TGCGCCAGCAGCCCCGGCGGGGGGGGGTACCAAGAGACCCAGTACTTC,CASSPGGGGYQETQYF
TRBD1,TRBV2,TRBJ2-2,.,TGTGCCAGCAGCCGGACAGGGAGTATCGGGGAGCTGTTTTTT,CASSRTGSIGELFF
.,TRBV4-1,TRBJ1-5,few,TGCGCCAGCAGCCAAGTTTTTGGGGGGAATCAGCCCCAGCATTTT,CASSQVFGGNQPQHF
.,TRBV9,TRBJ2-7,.,TGTGCCAGCAGCGTAGGACCGTACATCTCCTACGAGCAGTACTTC,CASSVGPYISYEQYF
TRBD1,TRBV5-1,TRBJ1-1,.,TGCGCCAGCAGCAGAGACAGGGGGCCCACTGAAGCTTTCTTT,CASSRDRGPTEAFF
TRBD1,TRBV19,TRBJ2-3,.,TGTGCCAGTAGTCCAAGGACAGGGGTGAGGACAGATACGCAGTATTTT,CASSPRTGVRTDTQYF
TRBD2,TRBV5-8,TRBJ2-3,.,TGTGCCAGCAGCCCGCGGGGGGGGACAACAGATACGCAGTATTTT,CASSPRGGTTDTQYF
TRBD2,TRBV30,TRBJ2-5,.,TGTGCCTGGTCTAGTACGGGCAGAGCGGGGGGGCCGGAGACCCAGTACTTC,CAWSSTGRAGGPETQYF
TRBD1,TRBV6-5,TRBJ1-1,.,TGTGCCAGCAGTCGGACAGGCCTCACCCCGGAAGCTTTCTTT,CASSRTGLTPEAFF
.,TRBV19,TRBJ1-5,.,TGTGCCAGTAGGTTGCCTGGGGTAAATCAGCCCCAGCATTTT,CASRLPGVNQPQHF
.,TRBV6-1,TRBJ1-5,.,TGTGCCAGCAGTGTTTCGCTTATACGTAGCAATCAGCCCCAGCATTTT,CASSVSLIRSNQPQHF
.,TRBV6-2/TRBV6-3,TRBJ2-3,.,TGTGCCAGCAGTTGGTTGGGGGTCTCAGATACGCAGTATTTT,CASSWLGVSDTQYF
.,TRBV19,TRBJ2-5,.,TGTGCCAGTAGTAGTACGGAAGGCCAAGAGACCCAGTACTTC,CASSSTEGQETQYF
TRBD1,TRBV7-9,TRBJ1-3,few,TGTGCCAGCAGCTTAAACAGGGGAATCTCTGGAAACACCATATATTTT,CASSLNRGISGNTIYF
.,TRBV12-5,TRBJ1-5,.,TGTGCTAGTGGTTCTAGCGCAGACTATCGAATTGATAGCAATCAGCCCCAGCATTTT,CASGSSADYRIDSNQPQHF
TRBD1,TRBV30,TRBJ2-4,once,TGTGCCTGGAGTGACCCTCCCCCGCAGGGGGCTTCCAAAAACATTCAGTACTTC,CAWSDPPPQGASKNIQYF
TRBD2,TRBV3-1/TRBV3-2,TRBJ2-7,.,TGTGCCAGCAGCCATACCCTAACCGGGGGGGAGCAGTACTTC,CASSHTLTGGEQYF
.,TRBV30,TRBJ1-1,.,TGTGCCTGGAGTGTAGGGGGAGGGGACACTGAAGCTTTCTTT,CAWSVGGGDTEAFF
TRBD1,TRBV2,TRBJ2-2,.,TGTGCCAGCAGTGGACAGGGACACGGGGAGCTGTTTTTT,CASSGQGHGELFF
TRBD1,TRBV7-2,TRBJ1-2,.,TGTGCCAGCAGCCTCGACAGGGTGGCCTATGGCTACACCTTC,CASSLDRVAYGYTF
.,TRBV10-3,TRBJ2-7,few,TGTGCCATCAGGGAGGTAGCGGCCACCTACGAGCAGTACTTC,CAIREVAATYEQYF
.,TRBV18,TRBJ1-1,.,TGTGCCAGCTCACCAACAGGGAACACTGAAGCTTTCTTT,CASSPTGNTEAFF
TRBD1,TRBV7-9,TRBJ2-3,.,TGTGCCAGCAGCCTTGGACAGGCTGCAGATACGCAGTATTTT,CASSLGQAADTQYF
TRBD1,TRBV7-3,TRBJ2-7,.,TGTGCCAGCCCCCTCGGACAGGGCTCCTACGAGCAGTACTTC,CASPLGQGSYEQYF
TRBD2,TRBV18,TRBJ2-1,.,TGTGCCAGCTCATCCGGGACTAACAATGAGCAGTTCTTC,CASSSGTNNEQFF
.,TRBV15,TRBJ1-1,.,TGTGCCACCAGCAGAGATTTTCGGCAGTTGAACACTGAAGCTTTCTTT,CATSRDFRQLNTEAFF
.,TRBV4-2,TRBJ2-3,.,TGTGCCAGCAGCCAAGATAGGGCCACAGATACGCAGTATTTT,CASSQDRATDTQYF
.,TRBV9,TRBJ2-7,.,TGTGCCAGCAGCGTAGAGTTGGGGAGCTCCTACGAGCAGTACTTC,CASSVELGSSYEQYF
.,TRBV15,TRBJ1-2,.,TGTGCCACCAGCAGAGATTTGGCTAACTATGGCTACACCTTC,CATSRDLANYGYTF